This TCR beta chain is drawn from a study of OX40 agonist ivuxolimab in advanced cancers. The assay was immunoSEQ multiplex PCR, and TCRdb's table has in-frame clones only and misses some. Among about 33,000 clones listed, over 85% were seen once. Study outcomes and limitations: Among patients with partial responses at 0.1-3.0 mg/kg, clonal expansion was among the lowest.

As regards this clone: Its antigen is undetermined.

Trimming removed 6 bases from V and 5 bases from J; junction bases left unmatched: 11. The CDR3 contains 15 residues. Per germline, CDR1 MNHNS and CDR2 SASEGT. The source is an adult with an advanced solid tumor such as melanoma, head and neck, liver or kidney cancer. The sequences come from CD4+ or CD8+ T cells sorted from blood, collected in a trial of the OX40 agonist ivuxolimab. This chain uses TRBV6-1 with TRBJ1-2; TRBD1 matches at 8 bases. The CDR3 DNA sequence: TGTGCCAGCAGCCCGGCAGGGGGCGTTGGATATGGCTACACCTTC. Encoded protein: CASSPAGGVGYGYTF.